The entry that follows covers one T cell receptor beta chain sequence. Its antigen is undetermined. Using immunoSEQ multiplex PCR, the repertoire was profiled, and TCRdb retains in-frame clones only, with some absent. The sample carries about 7,400 clones, 87% recorded once. Looked up from germline, CDR1 is SGHRS and CDR2 is YFSETQ. The CDR3 has 15 amino acids. Trimming shortened V by 0 bases and J by 0 bases, and 8 bases separated the two germline ends. This record belongs to a study of somatic mutations in cytotoxic T cells in rheumatoid arthritis. The wider study: Immediately following diagnosis and ahead of any treatment, patient blood (approximately 30 ml EDTA) was drawn.

Whole-study findings and limits: Only rheumatoid arthritis patients, not healthy controls, showed CD8+ clonality increasing with age.

The sequenced material came from CD8+ T cells sorted from blood. This clonotype was sampled from a man aged 35 to 55 with rheumatoid arthritis. The chain recombines TRBV5-1 with TRBJ2-3, with D possibly matching TRBD2 (5 bases). This CDR3 reads CASSLEAGSTDTQYF. For the CDR3, the DNA is TGCGCCAGCAGCTTGGAGGCGGGCAGCACAGATACGCAGTATTTT.